These 9 T cell receptor beta chains were all obtained from the same sample, sequenced in a study of T cell changes during pregnancy in multiple sclerosis. Here immunoSEQ multiplex PCR was the method, and the copy in TCRdb shows in-frame clones only, minus some. The sample records over 25,000 clones, about 88% being singletons. This sample comprised CD8+ T cells from peripheral blood mononuclear cells, obtained before pregnancy. These TCRs come from a female donor with multiple sclerosis, enrolled in a pregnancy study.

This chain joins TRBV14 and TRBJ1-2; no clear D gene. Germline CDR1 SGHDN, CDR2 FVKESK. This CDR3 has 13 amino acids. Trimming shortened V by 4 bases and J by 2 bases, and 8 bases separated the two germline ends. Here the CDR3 DNA reads TGTGCCAGCAGCCGTACACAAAACTATGGCTACACCTTC. This gives the protein CASSRTQNYGYTF.

J is TRBJ1-2 and V is TRBV5-4, with 8 bases aligning to TRBD1. CDR1 and CDR2 from the germline V gene are SGHNT and YYREEE (reference sequence). The CDR3 sequence is 15 residues long. V shed 5 bases, J shed 2 bases, and the junction held 8 bases outside the gene matches. The CDR3 DNA reads TGTGCCAGCAGGCGGCTTACAGGGGGGAACTATGGCTACACCTTC. It codes for CASRRLTGGNYGYTF. The full variable domain, in which reference TRBV5-4 and TRBJ1-2 provide the parts outside the CDR3, is ETGVTQSPTHLIKTRGQQVTLRCSSQSGHNTVSWYQQALGQGPQFIFQYYREEENGRGNFPPRFSGLQFPNYSSELNVNALELDDSALYLCASRRLTGGNYGYTFGSGTRLTVV.

V and J are TRBV9 and TRBJ2-3; possible D gene TRBD1, 5 bases. Germline CDR1 and CDR2: SGDLS and YYNGEE. Deletions cut 2 bases from V and 4 bases from J, with 14 bases between. The CDR3 has 15 amino acids. The DNA of the CDR3 is TGTGCCAGCAGCGTGTCAGGGCAGGGCCCAGATACGCAGTATTTT. Translated: CASSVSGQGPDTQYF.

This chain connects TRBV9 to TRBJ2-1; 16 nucleotides line up with TRBD2. CDR3 size: 20 residues. Germline V CDR1 and CDR2: SGDLS, YYNGEE. Germline trimming cut 0 bases from V and 4 bases from J; bases unmatched to any gene: 10. DNA of the CDR3: TGTGCCAGCAGCGTAGAGGGACTAGCGGGGGGGCGTCCCTATTACAATGAGCAGTTCTTC. As protein: CASSVEGLAGGRPYYNEQFF.

This clone has a single count. The CDR3 bases are TGTGCCAGCAGCAACCCAGGGGGCACCGGGGAGCTGTTTTTT. Translation: CASSNPGGTGELFF. The chain uses TRBV13 and TRBJ2-2; 7 nucleotides agree with TRBD1. Unmatched junction bases numbered 4, after V lost 5 bases and J lost 4 bases. The germline V gene encodes CDR1 PRHDT and CDR2 FYEKMQ (reference sequence). The CDR3 length is 14 residues.

This clone was counted a single time. The rearrangement uses TRBV19 and TRBJ1-1; 8 bases align to TRBD1. This CDR3 contains 15 residues. J lost 1 base, V lost 7 bases, and 8 bases had no gene match. Germline V lookup: CDR1 LNHDA, CDR2 SQIVND (reference sequence). The CDR3 sequence: CASTPRDRPNTEAFF. DNA for the CDR3: TGTGCCAGTACCCCCAGGGACAGGCCGAACACTGAAGCTTTCTTT.

This chain links TRBV7-9 with TRBJ1-1; D unresolved. The germline V gene encodes CDR1 SEHNR and CDR2 FQNEAQ (reference sequence). CDR3 length: 15 residues. V gave up 5 bases and J gave up 1 base, with 14 bases separating them. The CDR3, as DNA: TGTGCCAGCAGCCCCGGTAAGCGGGGGAACACTGAAGCTTTCTTT. Protein sequence: CASSPGKRGNTEAFF. Looking up the rest from reference TRBV7-9 and TRBJ1-1 gives the full variable domain: DTGVSQNPRHKITKRGQNVTFRCDPISEHNRLYWYRQTLGQGPEFLTYFQNEAQLEKSRLLSDRFSAERPKGSFSTLEIQRTEQGDSAMYLCASSPGKRGNTEAFFGQGTRLTVV.

V usage is TRBV19 and J usage is TRBJ2-2; 7 bases agree with TRBD1. The CDR3 is 14 amino acids. Unmatched junction bases numbered 5, after V lost 7 bases and J lost 3 bases. Germline V gene data show CDR1 as LNHDA and CDR2 as SQIVND (reference sequence). CDR3 amino acids: CASTRDSDTGELFF. DNA for the CDR3: TGTGCCAGTACAAGGGACAGCGACACCGGGGAGCTGTTTTTT.

This clone was counted between two and nine times. The same CDR3 is also encoded by other DNA sequences in this sample. J is TRBJ2-3 and V is TRBV6-4; D is possibly TRBD2 (5 bases). Germline loops: CDR1 MRHNA, CDR2 SNTAGT. V gave up 3 bases and J gave up 1 base, with 8 bases separating them. The CDR3 covers 14 residues. The CDR3 region has the DNA TGTGCCAGCAGTGATAGCGCGGGCACAGATACGCAGTATTTT. The encoded protein is CASSDSAGTDTQYF.